This T cell receptor (beta chain) was found in a study of blood T cell repertoires in COVID-19. Study summary: The study drew acute and convalescent COVID-19 samples from the United States, Italy and Spain. Sample material is recorded as cDNA or gDNA derived from T cells, B-cell-depleted T cells, or PBMCs.

Assay: immunoSEQ multiplex PCR; the TCRdb copy retains only in-frame clones and omits some. The sample consists of hundreds of thousands of clones, 85% to 90% of them appearing once. This CDR3 has 16 amino acids. V lost 2 bases and J lost 6; bases outside the gene matches: 4. Germline CDR1 KGHSH, CDR2 LQKENI. Recovery meant two consecutive negative NP/OP PCR tests, professional clearance, or resolved symptoms. The rearrangement links TRBV18 to TRBJ2-1, with 13 bases aligning to TRBD2. The sample taken for sequencing was PBMCs or T cells enriched from blood (not recorded which). The sequence came from a young man who had recovered from COVID-19. The CDR3 loop reads CASSPRLAGGANEQFF. CDR3 nucleotide sequence: TGTGCCAGCTCACCAAGACTAGCGGGAGGTGCCAATGAGCAGTTCTTC. The full variable domain, rest sourced from reference TRBV18 and TRBJ2-1, is NAGVMQNPRHLVRRRGQEARLRCSPMKGHSHVYWYRQLPEEGLKFMVYLQKENIIDESGMPKERFSAEFPKEGPSILRIQQVVRGDSAAYFCASSPRLAGGANEQFFGPGTRLTVL.